This is a list of T cell receptor beta chains from one sample in a study of CXCR3-negative and CXCR3-positive naive CD8 T cells. Using the 5' RACE reads, TCRdb records one entry per CDR3 protein without DNA. The listing records about 56,000 distinct CDR3 sequences. Specimen: naive CXCR3+ CD8+ T cells from blood. These TCRs come from a human donor in good health. Some clones in this sample may be carry-over from other donors' samples. The CDR3 runs from the conserved cysteine through the conserved F or W.

V	J	CDR3
TRBV5-6	TRBJ2-1	CASNINPGNEQFF
TRBV6-4	TRBJ2-1	CASRADSYNEQFF
TRBV20-1	TRBJ2-2	CSARGGGDTGELFF
TRBV27	TRBJ2-1	CASSLGTSGTYNEQFF
TRBV4-3	TRBJ1-5	CASSQDRTMSNQPQHF
TRBV18	TRBJ2-7	CASSPPARSYEQYF
TRBV7-3	TRBJ2-1	CASSPLADYNEQFF
TRBV28	TRBJ2-3	CASSFLTGPNTDTQYF
TRBV6-5	TRBJ2-2	CASSRTSGGTGELFF
TRBV28	TRBJ1-1	CASSLMSQGTEAFF
TRBV7-8	TRBJ2-1	CASSESVGGSYNEQFF
TRBV10-3	TRBJ2-7	CAISENRETNYEQYF
TRBV7-2	TRBJ2-1	CASSWGGTSYNEQFF
TRBV12-3/TRBV12-4	TRBJ1-4	CASTGDANEKLFF
TRBV7-2	TRBJ2-7	CASSSFSGRTYEQYF
TRBV7-2	TRBJ2-1	CASSTEYNEQFF
TRBV29-1	TRBJ2-5	CSVVSVGTSGVQETQYF
TRBV10-1	TRBJ1-1	CASSDHINTEAFF
TRBV23-1	TRBJ1-2	CASSQLNGRYGYTF
TRBV4-3	TRBJ1-1	CASSQDTENTEAFF
TRBV7-2	TRBJ1-3	CASSFGQGTYSGNTIYF
TRBV12-3/TRBV12-4	TRBJ2-7	CASSQGSYEQYF
TRBV7-3	TRBJ2-4	CASSPSPEDIQYF
TRBV6-2/TRBV6-3	TRBJ2-3	CASSYWGGADTQYF
TRBV6-5	TRBJ2-1	CASRGEGGSYNEQFF
TRBV19	TRBJ2-1	CASSGAGYNEQFF
TRBV7-9	TRBJ2-7	CASSSRDRGETGEQYF
TRBV7-9	TRBJ2-7	CASSLFLAGVYEQYF
TRBV9	TRBJ2-7	CASSVGQGGVYEQYF
TRBV20-1	TRBJ1-2	CSAREVYGYTF
TRBV7-6	TRBJ1-4	CASSPTGWKTNEKLFF
TRBV6-2/TRBV6-3	TRBJ1-1	CASTHVGGRPEAFF
TRBV12-3/TRBV12-4	TRBJ1-2	CASSPWVGSYTF
TRBV24-1	TRBJ2-2	CATSHGLGETGELFF
TRBV7-9	TRBJ1-5	CASSPVTARKPQHF
TRBV20-1	TRBJ2-2	CSAIDRGSNTGELFF
TRBV19	TRBJ2-6	CASSISGPPGANVLTF
TRBV7-9	TRBJ2-1	CASSLASAGGPNEQFF
TRBV7-9	TRBJ2-7	CASSPPPGHGVWYF
TRBV7-9	TRBJ2-7	CASSLGSGQGHGEQYF
TRBV14	TRBJ2-1	CASSLWTSGGLGGQFF
TRBV29-1	TRBJ1-2	CSVEGDRHYGYTF
TRBV20-1	TRBJ1-1	CSVRGGRDTEAFF
TRBV4-3	TRBJ2-2	CASSQANIGELFF
TRBV29-1	TRBJ2-3	CSVRWGSTDTQYF
TRBV11-2	TRBJ2-7	CASSFLVLFGRDEQYF
TRBV12-3/TRBV12-4	TRBJ2-5	CASSFPLAGGPGETQYF
TRBV6-5	TRBJ2-7	CASRSGQKKNEQYF
TRBV4-3	TRBJ2-1	CASSQAPRGPGNEQFF
TRBV29-1	TRBJ1-3	CSGMDSGNTIYF
TRBV27	TRBJ2-7	CASGQLNPYEQYF
TRBV11-1	TRBJ1-1	CASRERGGTEAFF